These 10 T cell receptor beta chains were all obtained from the same sample, sequenced in a study of T cell responses to AZD1222 COVID-19 vaccine. The assay was immunoSEQ multiplex PCR, and TCRdb's table has in-frame clones only and misses some. The table has 150,000 to 160,000 clones, 85% to 90% seen once. Source: peripheral blood, taken on day 0 of MenACWY control vaccination. All receptors derive from an adult in good health.

The chain links TRBV5-6 to TRBJ1-3, with D hard to call. Trimming left V 7 bases short and J 0 bases short, with 14 bases between. The CDR3 runs 15 residues. The germline V gene has CDR1 SGHDT and CDR2 YYEEEE. The CDR3 sequence is CASGRGRNSGNTIYF. Written as DNA, the CDR3 is TGTGCCAGCGGCCGAGGCCGAAACTCTGGAAACACCATATATTTT.

The J gene is TRBJ2-7, the V gene TRBV12-3 or TRBV12-4; D possibly corresponds to TRBD1 (6 bases). V lost 3 bases and J lost 5, with 8 bases in between. This CDR3 has 12 amino acids. DNA for the CDR3: TGTGCCAGCAGTTTCAACAGGGACGAGCAGTACGTC. It is translated as CASSFNRDEQYV.

The CDR3 DNA sequence: TGTGCCAGCAGGTTAGGACAGCCCTATGGCTACACCTTC. This codes for CASRLGQPYGYTF. This chain links TRBV2 with TRBJ1-2; D possibly corresponds to TRBD1 (6 bases). Germline lookup yields CDR1 SNHLY and CDR2 FYNNEI. The CDR3 is 13 residues long. The germline V and J ends were trimmed by 6 bases and 4 bases, with 12 bases remaining between them.

This clone came up once. J is TRBJ2-6 and V is TRBV6-6; the D is unclear. The CDR3 extends over 14 amino acids. The germline CDR1 and CDR2 sequences are MNHNY and SVGAGI (reference sequence). Trimming removed 7 bases at V and 0 bases at J, with 7 bases between. The CDR3 reads CASNAASGANVLTF. The CDR3 DNA sequence: TGTGCCAGCAATGCGGCCTCTGGGGCCAACGTCCTGACTTTC.

The DNA for the CDR3 is TGTGCCAGCAGCGCCGGCCCCTTTAATGAGCAGTTCTTC. Translation gives CASSAGPFNEQFF. The chain has TRBV7-8 and TRBJ2-1, with D uncertain. Germline V lookup: CDR1 SGHVS, CDR2 FQNEAQ. Between the trimmed V and J ends, which lost 5 bases and 7 bases, there was a span of 12 bases. The CDR3 extends over 13 amino acids.

The chain has TRBV11-2 and TRBJ2-3; 9 nucleotides line up with TRBD2. Trimming took 5 bases from V and 4 from J; bases not matched to a gene: 10. In germline, CDR1 is SGHAT, CDR2 FQNNGV. This CDR3 is built from 16 residues. For the CDR3, the DNA is TGTGCCAGCAGCCTGGAGAGTAGCGGGGGACCAGATACGCAGTATTTT. It codes for CASSLESSGGPDTQYF.

The chain has TRBV19 and TRBJ2-1, with 7 bases aligning to TRBD2. J gave up 8 bases and V 4 bases, and 11 bases lay outside the gene matches. The CDR3 runs to 15 residues. Per germline, CDR1 LNHDA and CDR2 SQIVND (reference sequence). CDR3 in amino acids: CASSTSRDYIDEQFF. CDR3 nucleotide sequence: TGTGCCAGTAGTACCAGCCGGGACTACATTGATGAGCAGTTCTTC.

The chain has TRBV28 and TRBJ1-6; unclear D gene. The V gene lost 8 bases and the J gene lost 9 bases, with 8 bases spanning the gap. Germline V gene sequence: CDR1 MDHEN, CDR2 SYDVKM. The CDR3 covers 11 residues. In DNA form, the CDR3 reads TGTGCCAGCGGGGTTCGTTCACCCCTCCACTTT. This codes for CASGVRSPLHF.

The rearrangement uses TRBV27 and TRBJ2-1; D assignment may be TRBD1 or TRBD2 (5 bases each). The CDR3 extends over 13 amino acids. CDR1 and CDR2 from the germline V gene are MNHEY and SMNVEV (reference sequence). Trimming took off 5 bases at V and 5 bases at J, with 10 bases between the two ends. The CDR3 coding sequence is TGTGCCAGCAGTATCGGGACCCACAATGAGCAGTTCTTC. Protein product: CASSIGTHNEQFF.

This clone was counted once. The CDR3 DNA reads TGTGCCAGTAGTATCCGACAGGGGGCAAGGACCGGGGAGCTGTTTTTT. Translated, it gives CASSIRQGARTGELFF. This chain uses TRBV19 with TRBJ2-2, with 10 bases aligning to TRBD1. V shed 3 bases and J 5 bases; nucleotides not matched to a gene: 6. Germline V gene data show CDR1 as LNHDA and CDR2 as SQIVND (reference sequence). The length of the CDR3 is 16 residues.